These 15 T cell receptor beta chains were all obtained from the same sample, sequenced in a study of blood T cell repertoires in COVID-19. Sequencing was performed with immunoSEQ multiplex PCR; in TCRdb, only in-frame clones are kept and a portion is missing. The repertoire holds some 80,000 clones, with 85% as singletons. The source material was peripheral blood. Receptor source: a man aged 45-65 years with COVID-19, enrolled during active disease.

This clone was counted a single time. The CDR3 DNA reads as TGTGCCACCAGCAGCCAGAGACAGGGTGGGGGGTCCTATAATTCACCCCTCCACTTT. Translated, it gives CATSSQRQGGGSYNSPLHF. V usage is TRBV15 and J usage is TRBJ1-6; 7 positions match TRBD1. CDR3 size: 19 residues. The junction had 12 bases not matched to a gene; V was cut back by 3 bases and J by 1 base. CDR1 is LNHNV, CDR2 YYDKDF, per germline (reference sequence).

The J gene is TRBJ1-2, the V gene TRBV5-1; 7 positions agree with TRBD1. The V gene end was trimmed by 4 bases and the J gene end by 0 bases; junction bases not matched to a gene: 3. The CDR3 spans 14 residues. The germline CDR1 and CDR2 sequences are SGHRS and YFSETQ. The CDR3 loop is CASSRTGPNYGYTF. Written as DNA, the CDR3 is TGCGCCAGCAGCCGGACAGGACCTAACTATGGCTACACCTTC. The full variable domain, in which reference TRBV5-1 and TRBJ1-2 provide the parts outside the CDR3, is KAGVTQTPRYLIKTRGQQVTLSCSPISGHRSVSWYQQTPGQGLQFLFEYFSETQRNKGNFPGRFSGRQFSNSRSEMNVSTLELGDSALYLCASSRTGPNYGYTFGSGTRLTVV.

This chain joins TRBV7-2 and TRBJ2-1; 10 bases are a match to TRBD1. This CDR3 has 15 amino acids. Germline CDR1 and CDR2: SGHTA and FQGNSA. V trimming: 5 bases; J trimming: 8 bases; junction bases outside the gene matches: 9. The CDR3, as DNA: TGTGCCAGCAGCGAGAGAGGACAGGGGGGCGATGAGCAGTTCTTC. It specifies CASSERGQGGDEQFF.

Comment on this clone: Other DNA sequences of this sample code for an identical CDR3. V usage is TRBV5-1 and J usage is TRBJ1-1; D is unresolved. The CDR3 runs to 13 residues. Trimming removed 4 bases from V and 0 bases from J, with 7 bases in between. Germline-derived CDR1 and CDR2 are SGHRS and YFSETQ. In DNA form, the CDR3 reads TGCGCCAGCAGCGGGCAGCTGAACACTGAAGCTTTCTTT. This sequence encodes CASSGQLNTEAFF.

The V call is TRBV2, the J call TRBJ1-2; possibly TRBD1 for D (6 bases). This CDR3 is built from 12 residues. V was shortened by 6 bases and J by 6 bases, with 11 bases between the two germline ends. From germline, CDR1 is SNHLY and CDR2 FYNNEI. CDR3 in amino acids: CASSSQGNGYTF. CDR3 nucleotide sequence: TGTGCCAGCAGCTCCCAGGGGAATGGCTACACCTTC.

V usage is TRBV28 and J usage is TRBJ2-4; TRBD2 aligns across 8 bases. V lost 7 bases, J lost 9 bases, and 5 bases stayed unmatched. CDR3 length: 12 amino acids. Germline V gene data show CDR1 as MDHEN and CDR2 as SYDVKM. CDR3 sequence: CASKREQGIQYF. The CDR3 region has the DNA TGTGCCAGCAAGCGGGAGCAAGGCATTCAGTACTTC.

The chain employs TRBV19 and TRBJ2-2, with D perhaps TRBD1 (6 bases). V lost 3 bases, J lost 2 bases, and 13 bases lay in between. From germline, CDR1 is LNHDA and CDR2 SQIVND (reference sequence). This CDR3 spans 16 amino acids. For the CDR3, the DNA is TGTGCCAGTAGTATCGGTAGGACAGCTAACACCGGGGAGCTGTTTTTT. The encoded protein is CASSIGRTANTGELFF.

This chain links TRBV30 with TRBJ2-4, with D tentatively TRBD1 (6 bases). V gave up 0 bases and J gave up 7 bases, with 10 bases separating them. In germline, CDR1 is GTSNPN, CDR2 SVGIG (reference sequence). The CDR3 extends over 13 amino acids. This CDR3 is CAWSVQRGNIQYF. For the CDR3, the DNA is TGTGCCTGGAGTGTACAAAGGGGGAACATTCAGTACTTC. The full variable domain, its missing parts supplied by reference TRBV30 and TRBJ2-4, is SQTIHQWPATLVQPVGSPLSLECTVEGTSNPNLYWYRQAAGRGLQLLFYSVGIGQISSEVPQNLSASRPQDRQFILSSKKLLLSDSGFYLCAWSVQRGNIQYFGAGTRLSVL.

This clone was observed once. V gene TRBV2 combines with J gene TRBJ1-2; 8 positions match TRBD1. Trimming removed 7 bases from V and 3 bases from J; junction bases left unmatched: 7. This CDR3 has 14 residues. Germline lookup yields CDR1 SNHLY and CDR2 FYNNEI. This CDR3 reads CASTQDRGDYGYTF. The CDR3 DNA reads as TGTGCCAGCACCCAAGACAGGGGAGACTATGGCTACACCTTC. The variable domain in full, with the rest retrieved from reference TRBV2 and TRBJ1-2, is EPEVTQTPSHQVTQMGQEVILRCVPISNHLYFYWYRQILGQKVEFLVSFYNNEISEKSEIFDDQFSVERPDGSNFTLKIRSTKLEDSAMYFCASTQDRGDYGYTFGSGTRLTVV.

This clone came up once. The rearrangement uses TRBV2 and TRBJ1-6; 10 bases are a match to TRBD1. The CDR3 loop spans 15 amino acids. After removal of 11 bases from V and 9 bases from J, the junction contained 13 bases not matched to a gene. Germline CDR1 is SNHLY and CDR2 is FYNNEI. The CDR3 DNA sequence: TGTGCCCGACAACTGGGGACAGGGGCCGGTTCACCCCTCCACTTT. It yields the protein CARQLGTGAGSPLHF.

This clone was observed a handful of times. V gene TRBV7-9 combines with J gene TRBJ1-6; 7 bases match TRBD1. The germline V gene has CDR1 SEHNR and CDR2 FQNEAQ (reference sequence). The CDR3 is made up of 15 amino acids. V lost 0 bases to trimming and J lost 9 bases; unmatched junction nucleotides: 5. The DNA for the CDR3 is TGTGCCAGCAGCTTAGCTGGACAGGCGGGTTCACCCCTCCACTTT. Translation gives CASSLAGQAGSPLHF.

The rearrangement uses TRBV6-4 and TRBJ1-1, with 7 positions matching TRBD1. Germline-derived CDR1 and CDR2 are MRHNA and SNTAGT. This CDR3 is 14 amino acids long. V trimming: 5 bases; J trimming: 1 base; junction bases outside the gene matches: 4. The CDR3 here is CASSSGTENTEAFF. Here the CDR3 DNA reads TGTGCCAGCAGTTCTGGGACAGAGAACACTGAAGCTTTCTTT.

The chain recombines TRBV5-1 with TRBJ2-1; 9 bases agree with TRBD2. CDR3 size: 14 residues. The germline V gene encodes CDR1 SGHRS and CDR2 YFSETQ. V was clipped by 6 bases and J by 2 bases; unmatched bases: 3. In DNA form, the CDR3 reads TGCGCCAGCAAGGGGACTAGCCCCTACAATGAGCAGTTCTTC. Protein sequence: CASKGTSPYNEQFF.

This chain connects TRBV29-1 to TRBJ2-7; TRBD2 is a possible D gene (7 bases). The germline gives CDR1 SQVTM, CDR2 ANQGSEA. V lost 3 bases to trimming and J lost 5 bases, with 14 bases between them. This CDR3 spans 13 amino acids. Written as DNA, the CDR3 is TGCAGCGTTGACGAGGGAGGGGGACACGAGCAGTACTTC. It encodes CSVDEGGGHEQYF.

A single count supports this clone. A read error may produce the germline difference seen at one junction end. The CDR3 protein is CTSSVGSSLGEQFF. The CDR3 bases are TGTACCAGCAGCGTCGGGAGCTCCCTGGGGGAGCAGTTCTTC. The rearrangement joins TRBV11-3 to TRBJ2-1, with D perhaps matching TRBD2 (6 bases). The CDR3 totals 14 residues. Germline CDR1 and CDR2: SGHNT and YENEEA.